This TCR beta chain originates from a study of response to subunit inactivated influenza vaccine. TCRdb re-derived calls from the RT-PCR reads in MiXCR, one entry per CDR3 protein. The sample yields about 650,000 distinct CDR3 sequences, about 15% seen once. Study-wide results and caveats: It was the authors' suggestion that each seasonal influenza vaccination recruits few new T cells.

A note on this clonotype: Antigen unknown.

From germline, CDR1 is MNHNS and CDR2 SASEGT. The CDR3 totals 15 residues. The ends lost 6 bases at V and 6 bases at J; junction bases unmatched: 6. The chain combines TRBV6-1 with TRBJ2-2, with 11 bases lining up with TRBD2. The sample was PBMCs from blood, taken approximately 12 days after vaccination. This clonotype originated in a man aged 50 to 60 who received an inactivated influenza vaccine. DNA of the CDR3: TGTGCCAGCAGACTAGCGGGAGCTACCTCCGGGGAGCTGTTTTTT. Translating it yields CASRLAGATSGELFF.